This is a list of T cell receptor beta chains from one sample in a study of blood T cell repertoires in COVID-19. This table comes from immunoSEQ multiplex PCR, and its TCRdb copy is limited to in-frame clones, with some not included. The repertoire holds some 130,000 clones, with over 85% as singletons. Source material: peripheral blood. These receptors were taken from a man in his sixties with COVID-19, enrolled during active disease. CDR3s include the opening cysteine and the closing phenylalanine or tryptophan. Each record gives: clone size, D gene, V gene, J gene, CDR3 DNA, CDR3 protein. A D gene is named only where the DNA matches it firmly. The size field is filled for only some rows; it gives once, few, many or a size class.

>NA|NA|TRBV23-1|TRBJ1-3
TGCGCCAGCAGCCGGTTGGACTGGAGCTCTGGAAACACCATATATTTT
CASSRLDWSSGNTIYF
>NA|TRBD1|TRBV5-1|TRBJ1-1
TGCGCCAGCAGCCTGACAGGGATGAACACTGAAGCTTTCTTT
CASSLTGMNTEAFF
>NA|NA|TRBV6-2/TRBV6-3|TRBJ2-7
TGTGCCAGCAGTTACCGGACACACTACGAGCAGTACTTC
CASSYRTHYEQYF
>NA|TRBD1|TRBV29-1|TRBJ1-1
TGCAGCGTGGAACGACAGGGAGAAGACACTGAAGCTTTCTTT
CSVERQGEDTEAFF
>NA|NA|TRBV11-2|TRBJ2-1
TGTGCCAGCAGCTTATCCCGGGTCTTAGGTACTGAGCAGTTCTTC
CASSLSRVLGTEQFF
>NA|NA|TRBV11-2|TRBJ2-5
TGTGCCAGCAGCTCGTTTTCCGGGTCCCAGTACTTC
CASSSFSGSQYF
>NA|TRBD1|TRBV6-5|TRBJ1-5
TGTGCCAGCAGTTACAGAGCGACAGGGGGCAATCAGCCCCAGCATTTT
CASSYRATGGNQPQHF
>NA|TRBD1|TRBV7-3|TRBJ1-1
TGTGCCAGCAGCTTAAATACAGGGGCAAGCACTGAAGCTTTCTTT
CASSLNTGASTEAFF
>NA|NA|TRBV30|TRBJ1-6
TGTGCCTGGAGTGCCCCAGGGGCGAGCTCCTATAATTCACCCCTCCACTTT
CAWSAPGASSYNSPLHF
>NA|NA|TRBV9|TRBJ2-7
TGTGCCAGCAGCATCCTGGACAATTCCTACGAGCAGTACTTC
CASSILDNSYEQYF
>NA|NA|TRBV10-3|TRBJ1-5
TGTGCCATCAACTCCGCAAGCAATCAGCCCCAGCATTTT
CAINSASNQPQHF
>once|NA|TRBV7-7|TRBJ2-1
TGTGCTAGCAGCTCGAGCGGCCCCTACAATGAGCAGTTCTTC
CASSSSGPYNEQFF
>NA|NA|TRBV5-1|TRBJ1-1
TGCGCCAGCAGCTGGGGTTTACAGGTCACCCTGAACACTGAAGCTTTCTTT
CASSWGLQVTLNTEAFF
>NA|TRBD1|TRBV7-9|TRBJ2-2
TGTGCCAGCAGCTTAGTTGGGACAGGGGCCGGGGAGCTGTTTTTT
CASSLVGTGAGELFF
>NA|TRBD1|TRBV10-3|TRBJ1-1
TGTGCCATCAGGCCGACAGGGGATAACACTGAAGCTTTCTTT
CAIRPTGDNTEAFF
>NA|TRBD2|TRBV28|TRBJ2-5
TGTGCCAGCAGTCCCAAGTCGGGAGGGTTAGAGACCCAGTACTTC
CASSPKSGGLETQYF
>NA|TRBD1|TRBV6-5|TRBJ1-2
TGTGCCAGTGGGACAGGGTACGGCTACACCTTC
CASGTGYGYTF
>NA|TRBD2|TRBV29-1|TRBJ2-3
TGCAGCTACCTACTAGCGATTAGCACAGATACGCAGTATTTT
CSYLLAISTDTQYF
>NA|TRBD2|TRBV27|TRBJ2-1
TGTGCCAGCAGTTTTGGACTAGCGTTCTCCTACAATGAGCAGTTCTTC
CASSFGLAFSYNEQFF
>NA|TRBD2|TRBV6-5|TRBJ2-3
TGTGCCAGCAGTTCGACCCGGGACTACACAGATACGCAGTATTTT
CASSSTRDYTDTQYF
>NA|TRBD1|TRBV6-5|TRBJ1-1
TGTGCCAGCAGTCGCGACAGGGATACTGAAGCTTTCTTT
CASSRDRDTEAFF
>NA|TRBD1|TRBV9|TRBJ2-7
TGTGCCAGCAGCCGACGGGACAGCGAGTACGAGCAGTACTTC
CASSRRDSEYEQYF
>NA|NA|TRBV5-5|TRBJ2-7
TGTGCCAGCAGCTTGGCCTGGGTCCTCGAGGCGGCCGAGCAGTACTTC
CASSLAWVLEAAEQYF
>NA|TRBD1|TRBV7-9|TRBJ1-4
TGTGCCAGCAGCCCTTGGGACAGGTTTAATGAAAAACTGTTTTTT
CASSPWDRFNEKLFF
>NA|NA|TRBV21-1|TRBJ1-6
TGTGCCAGCAGCAAAGCCCCAGGGTGGAATTCACCCCTCCACTTT
CASSKAPGWNSPLHF
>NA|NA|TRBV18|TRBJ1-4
TGTGCCAGCTCACCAGAACAGGGTCGGGAAAAACTGTTTTTT
CASSPEQGREKLFF
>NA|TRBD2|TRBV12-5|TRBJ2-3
TGTGCTACTGCGAGGGGAGGGACTGGGGCAGATACGCAGTATTTT
CATARGGTGADTQYF